These 18 T cell receptor beta chains came from one sample sequenced in a study of T cell repertoires in cytomegalovirus infection. Using its own MiXCR run on the reads, TCRdb lists one record per CDR3 protein. This sample has around 240,000 distinct CDR3 sequences, with over 20% found just once. The specimen was CD8+ T cells from PBMCs. These receptors all stem from a human donor in good health (CMV status not recorded). Some clones in this sample may be carry-over from other donors' samples.

The chain has TRBV4-1 and TRBJ1-2; D might be TRBD1 (5 bases). The ends were cut back, 5 bases at V and 6 bases at J, with 25 bases in the middle. The CDR3 spans 17 residues. CDR1 MGHRA and CDR2 YSYEKL come from the germline V gene. CDR3: CASSSTMIATGGNGYTF. The CDR3 nucleotides are TGCGCCAGCAGCTCCACAATGATCGCGACGGGGGGTAATGGCTACACCTTC.

In its sample, this clonotype was seen many times. This chain connects TRBV28 to TRBJ2-7; possibly TRBD2 for D (6 bases). Germline CDR1 is MDHEN and CDR2 is SYDVKM. Trimming removed 3 bases at V and 0 bases at J, with 12 bases between. This CDR3 spans 15 amino acids. The CDR3 protein is CASSFGTASSYEQYF. CDR3 coding DNA: TGTGCCAGCAGTTTCGGGACTGCTAGCTCCTACGAGCAGTACTTC.

This clonotype was observed at least ten times. The V gene is TRBV7-9, the J gene TRBJ2-1; tentative D call: TRBD1 (6 bases). The CDR3 spans 14 residues. Germline V gene sequence: CDR1 SEHNR, CDR2 FQNEAQ (reference sequence). V lost 3 bases and J 5 bases, leaving 11 bases between the germline ends. The chain's CDR3 is CASSFWGQDNEQFF. CDR3 nucleotides: TGTGCCAGCAGCTTCTGGGGACAAGACAATGAGCAGTTCTTC.

This clonotype came up a few times. The chain uses TRBV29-1 and TRBJ2-3; 11 bases align to TRBD2. Unmatched junction bases numbered 8, after V lost 3 bases and J lost 9 bases. The germline V gene encodes CDR1 SQVTM and CDR2 ANQGSEA. This CDR3 has 14 amino acids. The CDR3 reads CSVDASGGPETQYF. DNA of the CDR3: TGCAGCGTTGACGCTAGCGGGGGGCCGGAGACGCAGTATTTT.

For this clonotype: Since no conserved phenylalanine or tryptophan closes the CDR3, a read error is the likely cause. The rearrangement uses TRBV7-4 and TRBJ1-5; possible D gene TRBD1, 6 bases. V dropped 11 bases and J dropped 2 bases, with 13 bases sitting between them. The CDR3 length is 13 residues. CDR1 SGHVT and CDR2 SQSDAQ come from the germline V gene. CDR3 amino acids: CASGRTGNQPQHL. CDR3 nucleotide sequence: TGTGCCTCCGGACGGACAGGCAATCAGCCCCAGCATTTA.

This clonotype occurred many times. The chain uses TRBV11-1 and TRBJ1-1; 9 bases line up with TRBD1. V shed 3 bases and J 9 bases; nucleotides not matched to a gene: 8. CDR1 SGHAT and CDR2 FQDESV come from the germline V gene (reference sequence). CDR3 size: 14 residues. CDR3 in DNA: TGTGCCAGCAGCTTTACAGGGGGCGCGCCGCAAGCTTTCTTT. This sequence encodes CASSFTGGAPQAFF. The variable domain in full, with the rest retrieved from reference TRBV11-1 and TRBJ1-1, is EAEVAQSPRYKITEKSQAVAFWCDPISGHATLYWYRQILGQGPELLVQFQDESVVDDSQLPKDRFSAERLKGVDSTLKIQPAELGDSAMYLCASSFTGGAPQAFFGQGTRLTVV.

This clonotype was counted many times. The chain uses TRBV7-2 and TRBJ2-4; TRBD1 might be the D (6 bases). Germline CDR1 and CDR2: SGHTA and FQGNSA. CDR3 length equals 17 residues. The germline V and J ends were trimmed by 7 bases and 1 base, with 20 bases remaining between them. The CDR3 loop reads CASKPSLGAGAKNIQYF. The CDR3 bases are TGTGCCAGCAAGCCCTCATTGGGGGCCGGGGCCAAAAACATTCAGTACTTC.

This clonotype was observed a handful of times. The chain employs TRBV6-5 and TRBJ1-1; D is undetermined. V gave up 1 base and J gave up 2 bases, with 8 bases separating them. The CDR3 consists of 14 residues. The germline gives CDR1 MNHEY, CDR2 SVGAGI. The CDR3 DNA reads as TGTGCCAGCAGTTACTTTCAGAGTAACACTGAAGCTTTCTTT. Its translation: CASSYFQSNTEAFF.

The J gene is TRBJ2-1, the V gene TRBV9, with D possibly TRBD2 on 6 matching bases. Germline CDR1 is SGDLS and CDR2 is YYNGEE. CDR3 length: 15 amino acids. Deletions cut 2 bases from V and 6 bases from J, with 15 bases between. The CDR3 is CASSVGSPVGNEQFF. As DNA, the CDR3 is TGTGCCAGCAGCGTCGGGAGCCCGGTGGGCAATGAGCAGTTCTTC.

The CDR3 protein is CASSFGTASNEQFF. The CDR3 coding sequence is TGTGCCAGCAGTTTTGGGACAGCGAGCAATGAGCAGTTCTTC. This chain connects TRBV12-3 or TRBV12-4 to TRBJ2-1; TRBD1 agrees at 7 bases. CDR3 length: 14 amino acids. V shed 3 bases and J 6 bases; nucleotides not matched to a gene: 5.

This clonotype was detected many times. This chain joins TRBV5-6 and TRBJ2-6, with D perhaps matching TRBD2 (5 bases). CDR1 and CDR2 (germline): SGHDT, YYEEEE. This CDR3 comprises 19 residues. Trimming left V 0 bases short and J 0 bases short, with 16 bases between. In DNA form, the CDR3 reads TGTGCCAGCAGCTTGGCCCAAGGGAGCCCCTTCTCTGGGGCCAACGTCCTGACTTTC. Encoded protein: CASSLAQGSPFSGANVLTF.

This clonotype has only a few counts. The chain carries TRBV28 and TRBJ2-7; 7 bases map to TRBD1. CDR3 length: 17 residues. V lost 1 base to trimming and J lost 7 bases; unmatched junction nucleotides: 16. Per the germline V gene, CDR1 is MDHEN and CDR2 is SYDVKM. As DNA, the CDR3 is TGTGCCAGCAGTTTATTTCTCGAACAGGGGACCTCGTTTGAGCAGTACTTC. Protein sequence: CASSLFLEQGTSFEQYF.

This clonotype has only a few counts. The rearrangement joins TRBV11-1 to TRBJ2-2; D is ambiguous. This CDR3 is built from 14 residues. CDR1 is SGHAT, CDR2 FQDESV, per germline (reference sequence). V gave up 5 bases and J gave up 3 bases, with 10 bases separating them. CDR3 region: CASSPPAHTGELFF. The CDR3 DNA reads as TGTGCCAGCAGCCCCCCGGCCCACACCGGGGAGCTGTTTTTT.

This clonotype has a handful of counts. This rearrangement joins TRBV11-2 to TRBJ2-3, with D unclear. CDR1 is SGHAT, CDR2 FQNNGV, per germline. The CDR3 has 12 residues. Trimming cost V 3 bases and J 5 bases, with 6 bases left between them. The CDR3 is CASSLWKDTQYF. DNA for the CDR3: TGTGCCAGCAGCTTGTGGAAAGATACGCAGTATTTT.

This clonotype occurred a few times. The rearrangement joins TRBV20-1 to TRBJ2-3; no definite D call. Trimming cost V 3 bases and J 1 base, with 8 bases left between them. The CDR3 is 13 residues long. The germline gives CDR1 DFQATT, CDR2 SNEGSKA (reference sequence). The CDR3 loop is CSASGGRTDTQYF. The CDR3 nucleotides are TGCAGTGCTAGCGGCGGCCGCACAGATACGCAGTATTTT.

Ten or more counts support this clonotype. V is TRBV14 and J is TRBJ1-1, with unresolved D. This CDR3 has 13 amino acids. Germline V gene data show CDR1 as SGHDN and CDR2 as FVKESK. Trimming cost V 5 bases and J 0 bases, with 7 bases left between them. CDR3 amino acids: CASSSLMNTEAFF. CDR3 DNA: TGTGCCAGCAGCAGTTTAATGAACACTGAAGCTTTCTTT.

The table lists this clonotype with a few counts. The chain uses TRBV19 and TRBJ2-7, with 12 bases lining up with TRBD1. Per germline, CDR1 LNHDA and CDR2 SQIVND (reference sequence). The J segment lost 6 bases and the V segment lost 4 bases, leaving 7 bases of the junction unmatched. This CDR3 is built from 15 residues. CDR3 nucleotides: TGTGCCAGTAGTACCCCGGGACAGGGGGCGTCCGAGCAGTACTTC. It specifies CASSTPGQGASEQYF.

The table lists this clonotype with many counts. The CDR3 region is CASSLSGSPGNEQFF. CDR3 nucleotide sequence: TGTGCCAGCAGCTTAAGCGGATCCCCGGGCAATGAGCAGTTCTTC. V and J are TRBV7-3 and TRBJ2-1; D is uncertain. Germline loops: CDR1 SGHTA, CDR2 FQGTGA. The V end was cut by 1 base, the J end by 6 bases, with 13 bases between. The CDR3 sequence is 15 residues long.